This TCR beta chain was identified during a study of T-cell memory formation after mild COVID-19. Regarding the study as a whole: Researchers found some responding clones in pre-infection memory, a sign that cross-reactive memory joined.

In its sample, this clonotype was seen a few times. Its antigen remains unidentified. TCRdb independently ran MiXCR on the 5' RACE reads; one entry per CDR3 protein. Among 550,000 to 650,000 distinct CDR3 sequences listed, 17% were seen once. In germline, CDR1 is MGHDK, CDR2 SYGVNS. V dropped 6 bases and J dropped 6; count of bases not matched to a gene: 4. The CDR3 extends over 14 amino acids. The chain links TRBV25-1 to TRBJ2-1; TRBD2 matches at 11 bases. The clonotype comes from an adult woman who had mild COVID-19 (a few samples of this study predate the infection). Cell type and time point are not known. Sequenced: PBMCs or a T cell subset sorted from them (not recorded which). The CDR3 DNA is TGTGCCAGCAGAGCCCTAGCGGGAGGCAATGAGCAGTTCTTC. This encodes CASRALAGGNEQFF.